This TCR beta chain was sequenced during a study of cytomegalovirus exposure and HLA in healthy donors (dated by TCRdb to between 2016 and 2019). For the study in its entirety: An earlier analysis of roughly 610 of the donors reported 276 Gb of sequence data and 117 million unique TCR beta sequences obtained from around 190 million T cells. Approximately 300 gigabases of sequencing data and roughly 90 million unique TCR sequences were included in an early release covering over 600 HLA-typed donors. The genetic ancestry cluster associated with self-reported Caucasian donors included over 80% of the roughly 400 genotyped donors. The aim of the study was to test whether cataloging public T cell receptors could identify signatures of past pathogen exposure. The study profiled the T cell repertoires of 500 to 800 subjects by immunosequencing and related them to cytomegalovirus serostatus. A separate validation cohort of over a hundred different subjects was used in addition to the roughly 670-subject first cohort. To predict cytomegalovirus infection status, the study brought together high-throughput TCR immunosequencing, statistical association of individual TCRs with disease status, and machine learning. A later analysis re-examined previously published TCR beta repertoires from just over 650 donors and added high-resolution HLA genotyping to investigate patterns of TCR occurrence. Rather than using new phenotypic data, the later analysis identified candidate immune exposures from TCR beta sequences and from how often those sequences occurred across donors. To decide whether each TCR beta V gene segment behaved as functional or pseudogenic, an earlier analysis of 587 of the donors relied on high-throughput TCR beta sequencing. Donor age, sex, ethnicity and CMV serostatus were compiled alongside the repertoire data. In a later genetic analysis, genome-wide SNP genotypes for about 55% of the roughly 700 donors were used, and that subset was treated as a discovery cohort. Every repertoire in the discovery cohort had been generated on one and the same sequencing platform. HLA typing covered class I and class II loci at four-digit resolution. The number of typed donors differed by locus: 629-630 for A, B, C, DRB1 and DQB1; approximately 540 for DQA1; roughly 600 for DPA1; and some 450 for DPB1. About 5 DR-DQ haplotypes were handled as single units for association and clustering, since linkage in the cohort was strong. Across some 400 genotyped donors of the cohort, an average of about 240,000 unique TCR beta nucleotide sequences per donor were sequenced, and approximately 17% of those sequences were non-productive.

Points on this clone: The specificity of this receptor is unknown. One end of the junction is discordant with germline, which a read error may explain.

As encoded in the germline V gene (reference sequence), CDR1 is SEHNR while CDR2 is FQNEAQ. The cysteine opens and the phenylalanine closes a CDR3 of 12 amino acids. CDR3 DNA is the only sequence kept; it has 36 bases, read in frame from the first base. The library was made by the immunoSEQ multiplex PCR assay. For the multiplex PCR, a mixture combining 60 forward primers for TCR Vbeta segments and 13 reverse primers for TCR Jbeta segments was used. The CDR3 region of rearranged TCR beta genes was amplified from genomic DNA with a multiplex PCR assay. The amplified TCR beta libraries were sequenced on the Illumina HiSeq System as 87-base-pair reads. Under the source paper's analysis protocol: Across the 700 or so repertoires, a later analysis counted roughly 77 million unique TCR beta chains, roughly 11 million of which were shared by at least two donors. A nearest-neighbor algorithm error-corrected the raw reads and collapsed the reads into unique sequences, merging closely related sequences to remove PCR and sequencing errors. CDR3 sequences were aligned to IMGT reference sequences to assign V, D and J gene segments. For a sequence to be retained, a match of at least six nucleotides was required to both a V gene segment and a J gene segment. A rearrangement counted as productive if the CDR3 had no stop codons and remained in frame with V and J, and every other rearrangement counted as non-productive. Following IMGT convention, CDR3 was defined as the stretch from the second conserved V-encoded cysteine to the conserved J-encoded phenylalanine. The earlier analysis of about 610 of the donors excluded any sequence lacking an unambiguous match to a single V gene segment. In an earlier analysis of a few hundred of the donors, V segments were called functional above 56.7% productive rearrangements and were called segregating when the between-donor standard deviation exceeded 5%. A statistical classification framework was developed to diagnose cytomegalovirus status using the catalog of TCR beta chain sequences. In a later analysis, TCR nucleotide sequences were compared against IMGT/GENE-DB human TR gene sequences so that V and J genes could be assigned. In a later analysis, CDR3 sequences and most-parsimonious VDJ recombination scenarios were assigned using the TCRdist pipeline. A later analysis defined each TCR beta chain by its CDR3 amino acid sequence plus V-gene family, and excluded reads lacking a unique V-gene family. To address suspected cross-contamination and a sequencing artifact, a later analysis removed under 600 highly shared, low-generation-probability nucleotide sequences. In a later analysis, a clonal expansion index for each public chain was calculated from normalized within-repertoire ranks of inferred template counts. Generation probabilities in a later analysis came from a VDJ recombination model fitted to out-of-frame rearrangements, and those results were checked against IGoR. A later analysis scored TCR-TCR, TCR-HLA and TCR-CMV co-occurrence with hypergeometric tests, applying a repertoire-size bias correction to TCR pairs. To estimate false discovery rates, a later analysis permuted the HLA or CMV assignments 20 times. In a later analysis, co-occurring TCRs were grouped with DBSCAN, and TCRdist sequence similarity was added when clustering was performed within HLA-allele-positive subsets. Repertoires with fewer than 30,000 or more than 120,000 public chains, plus five repertoires with anomalous nucleotide sharing, were excluded from co-occurrence clustering. The immuneACCESS repertoire file appears here via TCRdb, limited to in-frame rearrangements. These files lack a portion of the clones; in checked studies, under half of the deficit traces to unresolved V genes, and the cause of the others is not known. V, J and clone size are taken as reported in that table, and D and trimming were inferred from the DNA itself. The sample table lists 100,000 or so clones, roughly 82% of them with a count of one. More than 9% of the sample comes from the top ten.

Study-wide conclusions, independent of this receptor: The classifier was reported to diagnose cytomegalovirus status with high specificity and sensitivity in both the original cohort and the validation cohort. V-gene and J-gene trimming of TCR beta chains was associated with a missense DCLRE1C variant in a later genetic analysis, and the association was replicated in an independent cohort. Because the 87-base-pair reads could not distinguish some IMGT-functional V segments, including TRBV6-2 and TRBV6-3, those segments were excluded. A later analysis found that TCR association rates varied across HLA loci, with DRB1 alleles showing the most associated TCRs and HLA-C alleles the fewest. Specific HLA alleles were associated with 18,000 or so TCR beta sequences at a false discovery rate of 0.05 in a later analysis. An earlier analysis of around 540 of the donors showed that most TCR beta V segments appeared in productive rearrangements either about 87% or about 30% of the time, which broadly matched IMGT annotations. A later analysis reported that several top co-occurrence clusters appeared linked to parvovirus B19, influenza, CMV and Epstein-Barr virus. According to the authors, the approach could potentially be generalized to other disease states and immunological phenotypes. A further reported finding was that TCR beta sequences accurately predicted the HLA-A and HLA-B alleles for most subjects in the first cohort. Most TCR sequences were observed very rarely across donors, whereas some public TCRs were present in many individuals. A few of the identified cytomegalovirus-associated TCR beta chains were confirmed in vitro to be specific for cytomegalovirus antigens. Presence/absence analyses assumed roughly uniform sequencing depth across donors, an assumption that may not hold. For the cohort, immune exposure information was limited to CMV serostatus. Approximately 18 rarely observed V segments, including chromosome 9 orphons, were excluded from the earlier analysis of just under 600 of the donors because counts were too low. In the study, approximately 150 TCR beta chains were listed as associated with cytomegalovirus. When HLA alleles, especially DR and DQ, strongly co-occurred, TCR associations were difficult to assign to individual alleles. In a later analysis, most CMV-associated TCR beta chains were found to appear HLA-restricted, with HLA associations seemingly driven largely by CMV exposure. HLA typing was unavailable for some donors at each locus, so association tests used only the typed subset. A cluster of highly shared sequence variants was judged likely to be a technical artifact of the sequencing pipeline. Correlated functional status among segregating V segments might be attributable to linkage disequilibrium, but an unknown experimental factor could not be ruled out. Compared with the roughly 670-donor mean, donors in an Asian-associated ancestry cluster had fewer N-insertions in productive TCRs, according to a later genetic analysis. In this cohort, only TCR beta chains were sequenced, and detectable features were limited by the absence of alpha or paired-chain data. Compared with equally common non-associated chains, HLA-associated TCR beta chains in a later analysis were more clonally expanded and had lower generation probabilities.

In total, 630 or so healthy bone marrow donors made up the cohort. Cohort members were all nominally healthy when sampled, although unrecorded immune exposures were likely present. The donor tested CMV seronegative and was one of the 352 seronegative cohort members. A peripheral blood sample was collected from each donor, and TCR beta sequencing was performed on peripheral blood mononuclear cells. Genomic DNA extraction from the blood cell samples was performed with the Qiagen DNeasy Blood Extraction Kit. The sequenced material came from PBMCs. The V and J segments used are TRBV7-9 and TRBJ1-1, with no confidently assigned D gene. This clonotype was sampled from a man aged 45-65 years in good health and CMV-seronegative. The CDR3 reads CAGSPTRTEAFF. The sequenced DNA: TGTGCCGGCAGCCCAACTAGGACTGAAGCTTTCTTT.